This T cell receptor (beta chain) was recovered during a study of low-dose radiotherapy and immunotherapy resistance in tumors. Stated time point: before trial treatment. This clonotype was seen ten or more times. Germline CDR1 reads SGHNT; CDR2 reads YYREEE (reference sequence). V lost 0 bases, J lost 8 bases, and 22 bases lay in between. The CDR3 contains 17 residues. PCR amplification of the TCRs was performed with Phusion for about 20 PCR cycles, and it relied on a constant-region primer together with a V-primer adapter. TCRdb redid the calling of the reads with MiXCR, one entry per CDR3 protein. The sample lists under 60,000 distinct CDR3 sequences; around 11% were seen once.

This specimen was PBMCs, taken before treatment. The TCR originated in a female donor with ovarian cancer. This chain links TRBV5-4 with TRBJ2-3, with D possibly called TRBD1 or TRBD2 (6 bases each). This chain's CDR3 is CASSLGGRSGASRTQYF. In DNA, the CDR3 is TGTGCCAGCAGCTTGGGAGGCAGGTCGGGGGCCTCACGTACGCAGTATTTT.